One sample yielded the 10 T cell receptor beta chains listed below, sequenced in a study of memory CD4+ T cells and cytomegalovirus serostatus. Single viable CD3+CD4+CD8-CD45RO+ cells were sorted as the memory CD4+ T cells. Clones were read by immunoSEQ multiplex PCR, and TCRdb kept only the in-frame ones, dropping some. Among tens of thousands of clones, about 80% were seen once, and the ten largest hold roughly 2%. Sequencing was done on a sample of memory CD4+ T cells from blood. These receptor sequences come from an adult in good health and CMV-seronegative.

This clone was counted a single time. CDR3 in DNA: TGTGCCAGCAGCTTAGGTGGGGGGTCGGGCACTGAAGCTTTCTTT. This gives the protein CASSLGGGSGTEAFF. V and J are TRBV7-9 and TRBJ1-1; D perhaps matches TRBD1 (5 bases). This CDR3 has 15 amino acids. V lost 1 base and J 4 bases, leaving 13 bases between the germline ends. Germline V gene sequence: CDR1 SEHNR, CDR2 FQNEAQ (reference sequence).

This chain links TRBV19 with TRBJ1-4; the match to TRBD1 covers 7 bases. The CDR3 covers 15 residues. Germline V gives CDR1 LNHDA, CDR2 SQIVND (reference sequence). V lost 8 bases and J lost 2; bases outside the gene matches: 8. The CDR3 loop reads CASRRGQATNEKLFF. The CDR3, as DNA: TGTGCCAGTCGGAGAGGACAGGCCACTAATGAAAAACTGTTTTTT.

The gene calls are TRBV4-2 and TRBJ2-4; D unresolved. Germline V CDR1 and CDR2: LGHNA, YNFKEQ. V lost 0 bases, J lost 1 base, and 19 bases lay in between. The CDR3 is 19 amino acids. The CDR3 DNA reads TGTGCCAGCAGCCAAGAAAATTTACGGTCCGGCAGGGCCAAAAACATTCAGTACTTC. Protein product: CASSQENLRSGRAKNIQYF.

J is TRBJ1-2 and V is TRBV7-2; 8 nucleotides align to TRBD1. Trimming at V came to 3 bases and at J to 8 bases, leaving 8 bases not matched to a gene. Germline loops: CDR1 SGHTA, CDR2 FQGNSA. The CDR3 covers 14 residues. The CDR3: CASSFSTGVEGYTF. CDR3 DNA: TGTGCCAGCAGCTTTTCGACAGGGGTGGAGGGCTACACCTTC.

The chain couples TRBV4-1 to TRBJ1-1; 7 bases agree with TRBD1. Unmatched junction bases numbered 11, after V lost 4 bases and J lost 6 bases. The CDR3 covers 15 residues. Germline V lookup: CDR1 MGHRA, CDR2 YSYEKL. CDR3 bases: TGCGCCAGCAGCCCGCCAGTCCCGGGACAGCCTGAAGCTTTCTTT. Protein: CASSPPVPGQPEAFF.

A few counts support this clone. At the DNA level, this CDR3 is encoded by other sequences in the same sample as well. V gene TRBV6-5 combines with J gene TRBJ1-2; tentatively, D is TRBD1 (5 bases). V lost 6 bases and J lost 4, with 12 bases in between. The CDR3 covers 13 residues. CDR1 and CDR2 from the germline V gene are MNHEY and SVGAGI. The CDR3 protein is CASSPLDTYGYTF. The CDR3 DNA follows: TGTGCCAGCAGCCCTCTGGACACCTATGGCTACACCTTC.

The V gene is TRBV4-1, the J gene TRBJ1-4; 7 bases are a match to TRBD1. This CDR3 is 16 amino acids long. The V gene's germline CDR1 is MGHRA and CDR2 YSYEKL. V lost 2 bases and J lost 10; bases outside the gene matches: 13. The CDR3 DNA is TGCGCCAGCAGCCAAAATCTGAAACAGGGGCTTGGAAAACTGTTTTTT. It codes for CASSQNLKQGLGKLFF.

J is TRBJ1-6 and V is TRBV2, with TRBD1 identical over 12 bases. V trimming: 2 bases; J trimming: 14 bases; junction bases outside the gene matches: 7. Germline values: CDR1 SNHLY, CDR2 FYNNEI. The CDR3 has 15 residues. The CDR3 DNA reads as TGTGCCAGCAGTGAACAGGGACAGGGGGCAGAATCCCTCCACTTT. Encoded protein: CASSEQGQGAESLHF.

This chain joins TRBV29-1 and TRBJ1-2; D may be TRBD1 (6 bases). The length of the CDR3 is 14 residues. The ends were cut back, 3 bases at V and 4 bases at J, with 15 bases in the middle. In germline, CDR1 is SQVTM, CDR2 ANQGSEA. The CDR3 region is CSVEDRDLTYGYTF. The CDR3 nucleotides are TGCAGCGTTGAGGACAGAGATTTAACCTATGGCTACACCTTC.

The chain has TRBV5-1 and TRBJ2-7, with D unresolved. Germline V gene data show CDR1 as SGHRS and CDR2 as YFSETQ. This CDR3 is built from 11 residues. With 4 bases removed from V and 5 bases from J, the gap between germline ends came to 7 bases. CDR3 DNA: TGCGCCAGCAGCGTTCGGGACGAGCAGTACTTC. This gives the protein CASSVRDEQYF.